This TCR beta chain was observed in a study of T cells in localized non-small cell lung cancer. General study points: Uninvolved adjacent lung showed the highest T cell clonality, exceeding tumor. In adjacent lung, a median roughly 56 of the top 100 tumor clones were found. Higher blood T cell density tracked longer overall survival.

The trim removed 0 bases at V and 3 bases at J, leaving 1 base unmatched. The CDR3 covers 14 residues. CDR1 and CDR2 (germline): SGHRS, YFSETQ. Data came from immunoSEQ multiplex PCR; TCRdb stores just in-frame clones and leaves some out. Of 52,000 or so clones listed, 65% to 85% are singletons. On this clone: Its antigen is undetermined.

The sample consisted of peripheral blood mononuclear cells, taken before any cancer treatment. This sequence was found in a man aged 40-75 years with stage III lung adenocarcinoma. The chain couples TRBV5-1 to TRBJ2-3; 7 bases are shared with TRBD1. CDR3 loop: CASSLAGQTDTQYF. The DNA of the CDR3 is TGCGCCAGCAGCTTGGCGGGACAGACAGATACGCAGTATTTT.